This is a list of T cell receptor beta chains from one sample in a study of cytomegalovirus exposure and HLA in healthy donors. Sequenced by immunoSEQ multiplex PCR; TCRdb stores in-frame clones only, minus some. The repertoire holds fewer than 200,000 clones, with roughly 85% as singletons. Source material: PBMCs. The receptors shown here come from a man aged 35 to 55 in good health and CMV-seropositive. The CDR3 runs from the conserved cysteine through the conserved F or W. A D gene is named only where the DNA matches it firmly. Size is stated for part of the rows, as once, few or many counts, or as a class when the clone is expanded.

TRBV19,14,TRBJ2-5,-,TRBD2,TGTGCCAGTACCAAGGGGAGCGGGAGAGAGACCCAGTACTTC,CASTKGSGRETQYF
TRBV29-1,12,TRBJ1-2,-,-,TGCAGCGTTGAAAAACAGGCGGGGGGCTACACCTTC,CSVEKQAGGYTF
TRBV19,15,TRBJ2-1,-,TRBD2,TGTGCCAGTAGTATTCGTAGCGGGAGTATATATGAGCAGTTCTTC,CASSIRSGSIYEQFF
TRBV2,14,TRBJ2-7,-,TRBD2,TGTGCCAGCAGCCAGGGACTAGCGGGATACGAGCAGTACTTC,CASSQGLAGYEQYF
TRBV11-3,13,TRBJ2-1,once,TRBD2,TGTGCCGTGGCTTTTAGCGGGTACAATGAGCAGTTCTTC,CAVAFSGYNEQFF
TRBV12-5,16,TRBJ2-5,-,TRBD2,TGTGCTAGTGGTCCAGGACTAGCGGGAGGGCAAGAGACCCACTACTTC,CASGPGLAGGQETHYF
TRBV14,15,TRBJ1-2,-,TRBD1,TGTGCCAGCAGCCACCTAAGGGGCAGGGGGCAAGGCTACACCTTC,CASSHLRGRGQGYTF
TRBV27,15,TRBJ2-1,-,TRBD1,TGTGCCAGCAGTTTCGGCAGGGGGCCCTACAATGAGCAGTTCTTC,CASSFGRGPYNEQFF
TRBV11-3,15,TRBJ2-7,-,TRBD1,TGTGCCAGCAGCACCCAGGGGGCTAGCTCCTACGAGCAGTACTTC,CASSTQGASSYEQYF
TRBV28,13,TRBJ1-2,-,-,TGTGCCAGCAGTTTGATCAGGGCGTATGGCTACACCTTC,CASSLIRAYGYTF
TRBV5-5,15,TRBJ2-2,-,-,TGTGCCAGCAGCTGGATCGGCGGTCACACCGGGGAGCTGTTTTTT,CASSWIGGHTGELFF
TRBV11-3,12,TRBJ2-3,once,-,TGTGCCAGCAGCCGGCGGGCAGATACGCAGTATTTT,CASSRRADTQYF
TRBV9,13,TRBJ2-3,-,-,TGTGCCAGCAGCGTAGTTCAGGGTGGCACGCAGTATTTT,CASSVVQGGTQYF
TRBV11-2,14,TRBJ1-5,-,-,TGTGCCAGCAGCCCTCACGGGGGGGGTCAGCCCCAGCATTTT,CASSPHGGGQPQHF
TRBV19,15,TRBJ2-5,-,TRBD2,TGTGCCAGTAGTATAAGTAACGGGCTAGCGGGTGACCAGTACTTC,CASSISNGLAGDQYF
TRBV28,13,TRBJ1-1,-,-,TGTGCCAGCAGTATTCCGACAGGCGGTGAAGCTTTCTTT,CASSIPTGGEAFF
TRBV9,13,TRBJ2-1,-,-,TGTGCCAGCAGCTCAACGGGGTGGAATGAGCAGTTCTTC,CASSSTGWNEQFF
TRBV28,21,TRBJ2-7,-,TRBD1,TGTGCCAGCAGTTTAGTGTCGTACGCGGGACAGGGAATTCCGGGCCTCTACGAGCAGTACTTC,CASSLVSYAGQGIPGLYEQYF
TRBV11-3,13,TRBJ2-7,-,-,TGTGCCAGCAGCTTAAATCTTTTAGTCGAGCAGTACTTC,CASSLNLLVEQYF
TRBV6-5,15,TRBJ2-7,-,TRBD1,TGTGCCAGCAGTATCGCCGGGACAGGGAACTACGAGCAGTACTTC,CASSIAGTGNYEQYF
TRBV7-2,14,TRBJ2-7,-,TRBD1,TGTGCCAGCAGCGCCGGACAGGGGAGGAAAGAGCAGTACTTC,CASSAGQGRKEQYF
TRBV6-1,15,TRBJ1-1,once,-,TGTGCCAGCAGTCCCGAATCGGGTTTTCCCACTGAAGCTTTCTTT,CASSPESGFPTEAFF
TRBV5-1,15,TRBJ2-2,-,-,TGCGCCAGCAGCTTGCTAGGGGAGAACACCGGGGAGCTGTTTTTT,CASSLLGENTGELFF
TRBV28,14,TRBJ1-5,few,-,TGTGCCAGCAGTTTAGGGGAGAGCAATCAGCCCCAGCATTTT,CASSLGESNQPQHF
TRBV5-1,16,TRBJ2-1,-,-,TGCGCCAGCAGCTTGGCTGGGGGGGCAAGCTACAATGAGCAGTTCTTC,CASSLAGGASYNEQFF
TRBV19,14,TRBJ1-5,-,-,TGTGCCAGTAGTGGAGGGAGGGGCAATCAGCCCCAGCATTTT,CASSGGRGNQPQHF
TRBV15,15,TRBJ2-1,-,TRBD2,TGTGCCACCAGCAGAGTTCTAGCGGGTCGCGGTGAGCAGTTCTTC,CATSRVLAGRGEQFF
TRBV2,15,TRBJ2-1,-,-,TGTGCCAGCAGTGAATCCGGTAGCTCCTACAATGAGCAGTTCTTC,CASSESGSSYNEQFF
TRBV11-3,14,TRBJ2-3,-,TRBD1,TGTGCCAGCAGCCTGACAGGGGGCGCAGATACGCAGTATTTT,CASSLTGGADTQYF
TRBV7-2,13,TRBJ2-7,-,-,TGTGCCAGCAGCAGGAGGGGCTCCTACGAGCAGTACTTC,CASSRRGSYEQYF
TRBV10-3,16,TRBJ2-1,-,-,TGTGCCATCAGTGGACGTCCGGGGACATCCGGGAATGAGCAGTTCTTC,CAISGRPGTSGNEQFF
TRBV28,11,TRBJ2-7,-,-,TGTGCCACCGGACTTCCCTACGAGCAGTACTTC,CATGLPYEQYF
TRBV6-5,15,TRBJ2-2,-,-,TGTGCCAGCAGCCCTGAGGGCGGAAACACCGGGGAGCTGTTTTTT,CASSPEGGNTGELFF
TRBV2,13,TRBJ2-7,-,-,TGTGCCAGCAAATGGACAGCCAACTACGAGCAGTACTTC,CASKWTANYEQYF
TRBV28,15,TRBJ2-5,-,-,TGTGCCAGCAGTCCCGCGGGCGGGGCCCGGGAGACCCAGTACTTC,CASSPAGGARETQYF
TRBV11-3,15,TRBJ2-1,-,TRBD2,TGTGCCAGCAGCGTACTAGCGGGAGTGTACAATGAGCAGTTCTTC,CASSVLAGVYNEQFF
TRBV5-1,13,TRBJ2-3,-,TRBD2,TGCGCCAGCAGCGCGGGGGTCACAGATACGCAGTATTTT,CASSAGVTDTQYF
TRBV7-3,15,TRBJ2-1,-,TRBD1,TGTGCCAGCAGCCTCACGGGACAGCTAAACAATGAGCAGTTCTTC,CASSLTGQLNNEQFF
TRBV11-3,17,TRBJ1-3,-,-,TGTGCCAGCTCGCAACGACAGGCAGGGCGGCCTGGAAACACCATATATTTT,CASSQRQAGRPGNTIYF
TRBV7-9,16,TRBJ2-3,once,TRBD1,TGTGCCAGCAGCTCTACCGGGACAGTTAGCACAGATACGCAGTATTTT,CASSSTGTVSTDTQYF
TRBV2,15,TRBJ2-2,-,TRBD2,TGTGCCAGCAGTGGGACTAGCGAGAACACCGGGGAGCTGTTTTTT,CASSGTSENTGELFF
TRBV6-5,15,TRBJ1-3,-,-,TGTGCCAGCAGTTACTCTGGGGGGGCTGGAAACACCATATATTTT,CASSYSGGAGNTIYF
TRBV5-1,17,TRBJ2-3,-,TRBD2,TGCGCCAGCAGCTTGGCCATGACTAGCGGGGGCACAGATACGCAGTATTTT,CASSLAMTSGGTDTQYF
TRBV15,14,TRBJ1-5,-,-,TGTGCCACCAGCGAGTACAGGGAAGATCAGCCCCAGCATTTT,CATSEYREDQPQHF
TRBV7-9,14,TRBJ2-7,-,-,TGTTCCAGCAGCTTAATACAGGGAGGGGACGAGCAGTACTTC,CSSSLIQGGDEQYF
TRBV5-1,15,TRBJ2-3,few,-,TGCGCCAGCAGCTTGGTCGACAGCAGCACAGATACGCAGTATTTT,CASSLVDSSTDTQYF
TRBV12-5,15,TRBJ1-5,-,-,TGTGCTAGTGGTGTGGAACAGGGAATAGGTCAGCCCCAGCATTTT,CASGVEQGIGQPQHF
TRBV6-1,14,TRBJ1-5,-,-,TGTGCCAGCAGTGAAGGGGGGGGAGATCAGCCCCAGCATTTT,CASSEGGGDQPQHF
TRBV7-9,15,TRBJ2-3,-,-,TGTGCCAGCAGCCCCGGGACTCTTAGCACAGATACGCAGTATTTT,CASSPGTLSTDTQYF
TRBV27,14,TRBJ1-1,-,-,TGTGCCAGCAGTCCAGGGACACCGAACACTGAAGCTTTCTTT,CASSPGTPNTEAFF